The present T cell receptor (beta chain) was sequenced within a study of Ad26.COV2.S vaccination and SARS-CoV-2 variants. Findings of the study overall: The breadth of spike-specific CD8+ and CD4+ T cell responses after vaccination was reportedly substantial.

Comment on this clone: Its target is unknown.

Clones were read by immunoSEQ multiplex PCR, and TCRdb kept only the in-frame ones, dropping some. Of around 350,000 clones listed, about 91% are singletons. The sequence came from a human donor who had recovered from COVID-19. The starting material was peripheral blood, obtained after recovery from COVID-19.

As DNA, the CDR3 is TGTGCCAGCGAAGGAAGGTCCCCCTACGAGCAGTACTTC. It specifies CASEGRSPYEQYF. The V and J genes are TRBV27 and TRBJ2-7, with unresolved D. The CDR3 sequence is 13 residues long. Germline CDR1 and CDR2: MNHEY and SMNVEV (reference sequence). V lost 8 bases and J lost 2, with 13 bases in between.